The 9 T cell receptor beta chains given below trace back to one sample, sequenced in a study of cytomegalovirus exposure and HLA in healthy donors. With 60 Vbeta and 13 Jbeta primers, the PCR was carried out. Method: immunoSEQ multiplex PCR; TCRdb's copy keeps in-frame clones and lacks some. The sample contains fewer than 200,000 clones, roughly 70% of which appear only once. Material for sequencing was PBMCs. These receptors came from a woman in her thirties in good health and CMV-seronegative.

V is TRBV19 and J is TRBJ1-1; tentative D call: TRBD1 (5 bases). CDR3 length equals 15 residues. The V end lost 1 base, the J end lost 2 bases, and 11 bases lay between the germline ends. Per the germline V gene, CDR1 is LNHDA and CDR2 is SQIVND (reference sequence). The CDR3 DNA sequence: TGTGCCAGTAGTATAGCCGGGGGGTACAACACTGAAGCTTTCTTT. Translated, it gives CASSIAGGYNTEAFF.

J is TRBJ2-2 and V is TRBV5-4; TRBD2 might be the D (6 bases). The length of the CDR3 is 18 residues. Germline V gene lookup returns CDR1 SGHNT and CDR2 YYREEE (reference sequence). V lost 4 bases to trimming and J lost 1 base, with 20 bases between them. The CDR3 reads CASSPLGGARWNTGELFF. The CDR3 DNA reads TGTGCCAGCAGCCCACTTGGCGGGGCACGATGGAACACCGGGGAGCTGTTTTTT. Supplemented by reference TRBV5-4 and TRBJ2-2, the full variable domain reads ETGVTQSPTHLIKTRGQQVTLRCSSQSGHNTVSWYQQALGQGPQFIFQYYREEENGRGNFPPRFSGLQFPNYSSELNVNALELDDSALYLCASSPLGGARWNTGELFFGEGSRLTVL.

This clone was seen a few times. This chain joins TRBV4-3 and TRBJ2-7; TRBD1 might be the D (6 bases). Germline V gene data show CDR1 as LGHNA and CDR2 as YSLEER. The CDR3 covers 14 residues. V lost 4 bases and J 2 bases, leaving 12 bases between the germline ends. The CDR3, as DNA: TGCGCCAGCAGCCTTTACAGGGCTACCTACGAGCAGTACTTC. Protein: CASSLYRATYEQYF.

V and J are TRBV20-1 and TRBJ1-1, with D perhaps TRBD1 (5 bases). CDR3 length: 10 residues. Germline V gives CDR1 DFQATT, CDR2 SNEGSKA (reference sequence). Deletions cut 7 bases from V and 7 bases from J, with 10 bases between. CDR3 nucleotide sequence: TGCAGTGGCAGGGATAATGAAGCTTTCTTT. Its translation is CSGRDNEAFF.

This CDR3 reads CASSQVFRKNIQYF. CDR3 sequence (DNA): TGCGCCAGCAGCCAAGTCTTCAGGAAGAACATTCAGTACTTC. This chain joins TRBV4-1 and TRBJ2-4, with unresolved D. Germline CDR1 is MGHRA and CDR2 is YSYEKL. The CDR3 runs 14 residues. V lost 1 base and J 7 bases, leaving 11 bases between the germline ends.

This chain connects TRBV28 to TRBJ2-7, with TRBD1 matching over 8 bases. The germline CDR1 and CDR2 sequences are MDHEN and SYDVKM. V lost 10 bases to trimming and J lost 7 bases; unmatched junction nucleotides: 9. The CDR3 runs to 12 residues. CDR3 amino acids: CATGQGLWEQYF. CDR3 sequence (DNA): TGTGCCACAGGACAGGGTTTGTGGGAGCAGTACTTC.

This clone has just a few counts. The J gene is TRBJ1-4, the V gene TRBV5-1, with 7 positions matching TRBD1. The germline V gene encodes CDR1 SGHRS and CDR2 YFSETQ. Germline trimming cut 1 base from V and 4 bases from J; bases unmatched to any gene: 4. The CDR3 consists of 15 residues. In DNA, the CDR3 is TGCGCCAGCAGCTTGATGACAGGGCTTAATGAAAAACTGTTTTTT. It translates to CASSLMTGLNEKLFF.

This clone is a singleton in its sample. The J gene is TRBJ2-1, the V gene TRBV2; 8 nucleotides agree with TRBD1. CDR3 length equals 18 residues. After removal of 3 bases from V and 6 bases from J, the junction contained 16 bases not matched to a gene. Germline V CDR1 and CDR2: SNHLY, FYNNEI. The CDR3 region is CASSDPRTGPGGGNEQFF. Written as DNA, the CDR3 is TGTGCCAGCAGTGACCCCCGGACAGGGCCGGGTGGTGGCAATGAGCAGTTCTTC.

The chain uses TRBV7-6 and TRBJ2-3, with D possibly TRBD2 on 6 matching bases. Germline V gene data show CDR1 as SGHVS and CDR2 as FNYEAQ. V lost 5 bases and J lost 3, with 12 bases in between. The CDR3 is 14 residues long. The CDR3 DNA follows: TGTGCCAGCAGCCCAACTAGCAATACAGATACGCAGTATTTT. Translation: CASSPTSNTDTQYF. The variable domain in full, with the rest retrieved from reference TRBV7-6 and TRBJ2-3, is GAGVSQSPRYKVTKRGQDVALRCDPISGHVSLYWYRQALGQGPEFLTYFNYEAQQDKSGLPNDRFSAERPEGSISTLTIQRTEQRDSAMYRCASSPTSNTDTQYFGPGTRLTVL.